This passage covers 11 T cell receptor beta chains from one sample sequenced in a study of long-term antiretroviral therapy in people with HIV. It was version v3.0 of the immunoSEQ assay that was run at survey level. Repertoires were generated with immunoSEQ multiplex PCR, while TCRdb's copy carries only in-frame clones and drops some. The data hold around 26,000 clones, with roughly 80% observed a single time. The material was unsorted PBMCs, obtained 2.9 years after starting antiretroviral therapy. The receptors were gathered from a man aged 45 to 65 with HIV.

The rearrangement uses TRBV27 and TRBJ2-3; tentatively, D is TRBD2 (5 bases). V was trimmed by 3 bases and J by 2 bases, leaving 15 bases between them. CDR3 length: 16 residues. Germline V lookup: CDR1 MNHEY, CDR2 SMNVEV (reference sequence). The CDR3 here is CASSFTAGRNTDTQYF. As DNA, the CDR3 is TGTGCCAGCAGTTTTACGGCGGGCAGAAACACAGATACGCAGTATTTT.

V is TRBV7-8 and J is TRBJ2-3, with unresolved D. Trimming removed 3 bases from V and 9 bases from J, with 10 bases in between. The CDR3 is 12 amino acids. CDR1 and CDR2 (germline): SGHVS, FQNEAQ. The CDR3 region has the DNA TGTGCCAGCAGCTTGGATACTCGAACGCAGTATTTT. Amino acid sequence: CASSLDTRTQYF.

V is TRBV5-6 and J is TRBJ1-1, with a possible D match to TRBD1 (6 bases). CDR3 length: 15 amino acids. Germline V CDR1 and CDR2: SGHDT, YYEEEE. V was trimmed by 3 bases and J by 5 bases, leaving 17 bases between them. The CDR3 protein is CASSSPRQGRTEAFF. DNA for the CDR3: TGTGCCAGCAGCTCTCCCCGGCAGGGGAGGACTGAAGCTTTCTTT. The whole variable domain, remainder taken from reference TRBV5-6 and TRBJ1-1, is DAGVTQSPTHLIKTRGQQVTLRCSPKSGHDTVSWYQQALGQGPQFIFQYYEEEERQRGNFPDRFSGHQFPNYSSELNVNALLLGDSALYLCASSSPRQGRTEAFFGQGTRLTVV.

This clone was recorded a few times. Other DNA sequences in this sample translate to the same CDR3. The chain joins TRBV9 to TRBJ2-2, with D unclear. This CDR3 contains 12 residues. In germline, CDR1 is SGDLS, CDR2 YYNGEE. Trimming took off 2 bases at V and 5 bases at J, with 4 bases between the two ends. The CDR3 DNA is TGTGCCAGCAGCGTGGAAACCGGGGAGCTGTTTTTT. Its translation: CASSVETGELFF.

Here the CDR3 reads CASSPRQINEAFF. The CDR3, as DNA: TGTGCCAGCAGCCCCCGACAGATTAATGAAGCTTTCTTT. This chain joins TRBV11-2 and TRBJ1-1; a possible D gene is TRBD1 (5 bases). The CDR3 has 13 amino acids. V shed 5 bases and J shed 7 bases, with 14 bases lying between them. Per the germline V gene, CDR1 is SGHAT and CDR2 is FQNNGV.

The V gene is TRBV5-1, the J gene TRBJ2-2; possibly TRBD1 for D (7 bases). Germline assignment: CDR1 SGHRS and CDR2 YFSETQ. V dropped 1 base and J dropped 4 bases, with 11 bases sitting between them. The CDR3 loop spans 15 amino acids. The CDR3 sequence: CASSLYQGGTGELFF. The CDR3 DNA follows: TGCGCCAGCAGCTTGTACCAGGGGGGCACCGGGGAGCTGTTTTTT.

J is TRBJ2-1 and V is TRBV4-3, with TRBD2 identical over 11 bases. Trimming took 3 bases from V and 6 from J; bases not matched to a gene: 7. Germline V lookup: CDR1 LGHNA, CDR2 YSLEER. This CDR3 has 16 residues. The CDR3 loop reads CASSHVSGGAVNEQFF. CDR3 DNA sequence: TGCGCCAGCAGCCACGTTAGCGGGGGGGCCGTCAATGAGCAGTTCTTC.

This chain links TRBV9 with TRBJ1-1; no definite D call. Germline V gives CDR1 SGDLS, CDR2 YYNGEE. Deletions cut 0 bases from V and 1 base from J, with 7 bases between. The CDR3 contains 14 residues. The CDR3 loop is CASSVEGGNTEAFF. CDR3 coding DNA: TGTGCCAGCAGCGTAGAGGGAGGGAACACTGAAGCTTTCTTT.

J is TRBJ2-7 and V is TRBV7-2; maybe TRBD2 (6 bases). The V and J ends lost 1 base and 6 bases respectively, with 16 bases between them. Germline CDR1 SGHTA, CDR2 FQGNSA. The CDR3 spans 15 residues. CDR3 residues: CASSLEGMRGGEQYF. The CDR3 DNA sequence: TGTGCCAGCAGCTTAGAGGGCATGCGGGGAGGCGAGCAGTACTTC.

This clone was counted once. V and J are TRBV9 and TRBJ2-2; D not certain. This CDR3 has 14 residues. Trimming took off 7 bases at V and 1 base at J, with 11 bases between the two ends. The germline gives CDR1 SGDLS, CDR2 YYNGEE. This CDR3 is CASRASGNTGELFF. The CDR3 nucleotides read TGTGCCAGCCGAGCGTCAGGGAACACCGGGGAGCTGTTTTTT.

This chain uses TRBV19 with TRBJ1-1; TRBD1 might be the D (6 bases). This CDR3 has 13 residues. CDR1 and CDR2 (germline): LNHDA, SQIVND (reference sequence). V was pared by 5 bases and J by 0 bases, with 7 bases between. The CDR3 DNA reads as TGTGCCAGTAGTGGACAGTTGAACACTGAAGCTTTCTTT. Translation: CASSGQLNTEAFF.